A selection of T cell receptor beta chains follows, all from one sample in a study of CD8+ T cells in alopecia areata. This table comes from immunoSEQ multiplex PCR, and its TCRdb copy is limited to in-frame clones, with some not included. The sample lists hundreds of thousands of clones, about two fifths seen once, with roughly 0.5% in the top ten. The sequencing here drew on CD4+ T cells sorted from blood, taken between weeks 30 and 35, from a patient treated with tofacitinib. All receptors come from a human donor with alopecia areata. CDR3s include the opening cysteine and the closing phenylalanine or tryptophan. A D gene is named only where the DNA matches it firmly. Clone size is stated in some rows and not others, as once, few, many or a class when expanded.

clone_size: -; j_call: TRBJ2-7; d_call: -; v_call: TRBV7-9; cdr3_nt: TGTGCCAGCAGCTTAGCACAGCTCGACGAGCAGTACTTC; cdr3_aa: CASSLAQLDEQYF
clone_size: -; j_call: TRBJ1-1; d_call: TRBD1; v_call: TRBV5-6; cdr3_nt: TGTGCCAGCAGCTCGGCTAGGGACAGGAACACTGAAGCTTTCTTT; cdr3_aa: CASSSARDRNTEAFF
clone_size: -; j_call: TRBJ2-5; d_call: -; v_call: TRBV5-1; cdr3_nt: TGCGCCAGCAGCTTGGATCGGGACGGAGAGACCCAGTACTTC; cdr3_aa: CASSLDRDGETQYF
clone_size: once; j_call: TRBJ2-2; d_call: -; v_call: TRBV25-1; cdr3_nt: TGTGCCAGCAAAAAGGCCGGGGAGCTGTTTTTT; cdr3_aa: CASKKAGELFF
clone_size: many; j_call: TRBJ2-2; d_call: -; v_call: TRBV29-1; cdr3_nt: TGCAGCGTTGAGGGGGGTACCGGGGAGCTGTTTTTT; cdr3_aa: CSVEGGTGELFF
clone_size: -; j_call: TRBJ1-1; d_call: -; v_call: TRBV7-9; cdr3_nt: TGTGCCAGCAGCTCGGATCAGGGCGGAGTCGGGGTGAAGGAAGCTTTCTTT; cdr3_aa: CASSSDQGGVGVKEAFF
clone_size: -; j_call: TRBJ1-5; d_call: TRBD1; v_call: TRBV6-5; cdr3_nt: TGTGCCAGCAGCCGACAGGGGGATCAGCCCCAGCATTTT; cdr3_aa: CASSRQGDQPQHF
clone_size: few; j_call: TRBJ2-1; d_call: -; v_call: TRBV6-6; cdr3_nt: TGTGCCAGCAGTGCCTCGGGAATCCTCAATGAGCAGTTCTTC; cdr3_aa: CASSASGILNEQFF
clone_size: -; j_call: TRBJ2-5; d_call: TRBD1; v_call: TRBV5-1; cdr3_nt: TGCGCCAGCAGCGCGACAGGGGCCCTACAAGAGACCCAGTACTTC; cdr3_aa: CASSATGALQETQYF
clone_size: -; j_call: TRBJ2-5; d_call: -; v_call: TRBV7-9; cdr3_nt: TGTGCCAGCAGCTTACAACAAGAGACCCAGTACTTC; cdr3_aa: CASSLQQETQYF
clone_size: -; j_call: TRBJ1-5; d_call: -; v_call: TRBV7-6; cdr3_nt: TGTGCCAGCTCTGAGCGGCAGAATCAGCCCCAGCATTTT; cdr3_aa: CASSERQNQPQHF
clone_size: few; j_call: TRBJ2-6; d_call: -; v_call: TRBV29-1; cdr3_nt: TGCAGCGTTGTGGCAGGGAGTGAGTCTGGGGCCAACGTCCTGACTTTC; cdr3_aa: CSVVAGSESGANVLTF
clone_size: -; j_call: TRBJ2-3; d_call: -; v_call: TRBV7-3; cdr3_nt: TGTGCCAGCAGCTTCGGACAGCCCACAGATACGCAGTATTTT; cdr3_aa: CASSFGQPTDTQYF
clone_size: -; j_call: TRBJ2-1; d_call: TRBD1; v_call: TRBV30; cdr3_nt: TGTGCCTGGAGACAGGGGGCTAACAATGAGCAGTTCTTC; cdr3_aa: CAWRQGANNEQFF
clone_size: once; j_call: TRBJ2-1; d_call: TRBD2; v_call: TRBV27; cdr3_nt: TGTGCCAGCAGTTCCCCCCGGGGGGTAGAGAGGAGTGAGCAGTTCTTC; cdr3_aa: CASSSPRGVERSEQFF
clone_size: -; j_call: TRBJ2-2; d_call: -; v_call: TRBV28; cdr3_nt: TGTGCCAGCATAGGGGCCCCCAGGGCCGGGGAGCTGTTTTTT; cdr3_aa: CASIGAPRAGELFF
clone_size: -; j_call: TRBJ1-5; d_call: -; v_call: TRBV19; cdr3_nt: TGTGCCAGCAGTACCGGACAGCTAAACAATCAGCCCCAGCATTTT; cdr3_aa: CASSTGQLNNQPQHF